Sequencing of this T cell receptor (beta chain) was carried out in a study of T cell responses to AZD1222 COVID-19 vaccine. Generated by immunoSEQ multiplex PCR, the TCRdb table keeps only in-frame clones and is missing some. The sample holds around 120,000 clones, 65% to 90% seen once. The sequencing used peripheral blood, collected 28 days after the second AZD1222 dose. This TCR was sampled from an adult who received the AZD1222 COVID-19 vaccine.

This CDR3 is CASSLTGTENNQPQHF. In nucleotides, the CDR3 is TGTGCCAGCAGCTTAACCGGGACGGAGAACAATCAGCCCCAGCATTTT. The V call is TRBV7-4, the J call TRBJ1-5; perhaps TRBD1 as D (5 bases). The CDR3 extends over 16 amino acids. Germline CDR1 and CDR2: SGHVT and SQSDAQ. V was pared by 2 bases and J by 3 bases, with 14 bases between.